This TCR beta chain was profiled in a study of cytomegalovirus exposure and HLA in healthy donors. PCR used 60 Vbeta primers and 13 Jbeta primers. Repertoires were generated with immunoSEQ multiplex PCR, while TCRdb's copy carries only in-frame clones and drops some. The sample has about 120,000 clones, around 69% seen once. This clone was seen only a few times. The V gene lost 5 bases and the J gene lost 0 bases, with 7 bases spanning the gap. The CDR3 has 13 residues. Germline CDR1 reads SGHDN; CDR2 reads FVKESK. The material sequenced was PBMCs. The chain has TRBV14 and TRBJ1-1; D unclear. The receptor's source is a woman in her thirties or forties in good health and CMV-seropositive. The CDR3 here is CASSSDLNTEAFF. The CDR3 DNA reads as TGTGCCAGCAGCTCTGACTTGAACACTGAAGCTTTCTTT. The complete variable domain, with remaining parts taken from reference TRBV14 and TRBJ1-1, reads EAGVTQFPSHSVIEKGQTVTLRCDPISGHDNLYWYRRVMGKEIKFLLHFVKESKQDESGMPNNRFLAERTGGTYSTLKVQPAELEDSGVYFCASSSDLNTEAFFGQGTRLTVV.